The clone carrying this TCR beta chain came up many times. The read ends 3 residues early relative to the CDR3; the germline J gene fills the gap. This specimen belongs to a study of T cell clonality in common variable immunodeficiency. Using immunoSEQ multiplex PCR, the repertoire was profiled, and TCRdb retains in-frame clones only, with some absent. In total the sample includes tens of thousands of clones, none of them seen once. This CDR3 has 13 residues. The J segment lost 3 bases and the V segment lost 4 bases, leaving 2 bases of the junction unmatched. Germline V gene data show CDR1 as GTSNPN and CDR2 as SVGIG (reference sequence).

The source of this sequence is a person between 18 and 75 years old in good health. The genes are TRBV30 and TRBJ2-7, with 11 positions matching TRBD2. Input material: peripheral blood mononuclear cells. Incomplete CDR3 DNA: TGTGCCTGGATAGGACTAGCGGGCTACGAG. Amino acids: CAWIGLAGYE. The full CDR3 reads CAWIGLAGYEQYF.